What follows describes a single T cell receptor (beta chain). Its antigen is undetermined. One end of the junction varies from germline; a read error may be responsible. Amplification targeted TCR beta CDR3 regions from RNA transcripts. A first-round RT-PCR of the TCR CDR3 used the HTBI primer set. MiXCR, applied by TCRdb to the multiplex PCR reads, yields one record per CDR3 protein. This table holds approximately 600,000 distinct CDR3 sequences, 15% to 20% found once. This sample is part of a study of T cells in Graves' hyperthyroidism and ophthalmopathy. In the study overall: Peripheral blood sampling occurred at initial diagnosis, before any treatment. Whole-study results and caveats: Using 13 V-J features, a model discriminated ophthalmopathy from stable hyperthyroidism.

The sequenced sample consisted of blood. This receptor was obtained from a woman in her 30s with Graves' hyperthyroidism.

CDR3 loop: CASRSITGASYNQQFF. CDR3 in DNA: TGTGCCAGCAGGTCTATTACAGGGGCCTCCTACAATCAGCAGTTCTTC. The V call is TRBV6-1, the J call TRBJ2-1, with 7 bases matching TRBD1. CDR1 and CDR2 (germline): MNHNS, SASEGT. The CDR3 length is 16 residues.